Shown below are 6 T cell receptor beta chains from a single sample sequenced in a study of shared clonotypes between healthy human individuals. Assay: immunoSEQ multiplex PCR; the TCRdb copy retains only in-frame clones and omits some. The data contain around 500,000 clones, around 80% of them singletons. Material for sequencing was PBMCs. These receptors were obtained from a woman aged 35 to 49 in good health. Some clones in this sample may be carry-over from other donors' samples.

V and J are TRBV5-1 and TRBJ2-7, with no clear D. Germline CDR1 is SGHRS and CDR2 is YFSETQ. The V gene lost 0 bases and the J gene lost 4 bases, with 11 bases spanning the gap. This CDR3 contains 14 residues. Here the CDR3 reads CASSLVPGTYEQYF. The CDR3 DNA is TGCGCCAGCAGCTTGGTCCCAGGTACTTACGAGCAGTACTTC.

This clone was recorded once. The chain uses TRBV27 and TRBJ1-1, with no clear D. CDR3 size: 13 residues. Trimming left V 2 bases short and J 6 bases short, with 10 bases between. Germline CDR1 MNHEY, CDR2 SMNVEV (reference sequence). CDR3 in amino acids: CASSLALDAEAFF. The CDR3 DNA follows: TGTGCCAGCAGTTTAGCCCTTGACGCTGAAGCTTTCTTT.

The count of this clone is one. This sequence joins TRBV19 and TRBJ2-7; the D gene is possibly TRBD2 (6 bases). Trimming cost V 1 base and J 2 bases, with 9 bases left between them. The CDR3 covers 14 residues. Germline V lookup: CDR1 LNHDA, CDR2 SQIVND (reference sequence). For the CDR3, the DNA is TGTGCCAGTAGTATAGTCGGGAGCACCTACGAGCAGTACTTC. It specifies CASSIVGSTYEQYF.

A note on this clone: A read error is likely, as this CDR3 ends without the conserved phenylalanine or tryptophan. This chain connects TRBV10-2 to TRBJ2-2; D is unresolved. Germline CDR1 is WSHSY and CDR2 is SAAADI. The CDR3 totals 14 residues. V was shortened by 6 bases and J by 2 bases, with 10 bases between the two germline ends. This CDR3 is CASSPDLNTGELFS. CDR3 bases: TGCGCCAGCAGCCCGGACCTCAACACCGGGGAGCTGTTTTCT.

The chain has TRBV5-1 and TRBJ2-1, with a possible D match to TRBD2 (5 bases). The length of the CDR3 is 12 residues. CDR1 SGHRS and CDR2 YFSETQ come from the germline V gene. Between the trimmed V and J ends, which lost 4 bases and 7 bases, there was a span of 9 bases. In nucleotides, the CDR3 is TGCGCCAGCAGCCGCGGGCTGAATGAGCAGTTCTTC. Translation gives CASSRGLNEQFF.

CDR3 in amino acids: CASSAGPVPLNEQFF. CDR3 sequence (DNA): TGTGCCAGCAGCGCAGGCCCTGTCCCCCTCAATGAGCAGTTCTTC. V usage is TRBV11-2 and J usage is TRBJ2-1; D is uncertain. V lost 5 bases, J lost 6 bases, and 17 bases lay in between. This CDR3 region has 15 residues. CDR1 and CDR2 (germline): SGHAT, FQNNGV.